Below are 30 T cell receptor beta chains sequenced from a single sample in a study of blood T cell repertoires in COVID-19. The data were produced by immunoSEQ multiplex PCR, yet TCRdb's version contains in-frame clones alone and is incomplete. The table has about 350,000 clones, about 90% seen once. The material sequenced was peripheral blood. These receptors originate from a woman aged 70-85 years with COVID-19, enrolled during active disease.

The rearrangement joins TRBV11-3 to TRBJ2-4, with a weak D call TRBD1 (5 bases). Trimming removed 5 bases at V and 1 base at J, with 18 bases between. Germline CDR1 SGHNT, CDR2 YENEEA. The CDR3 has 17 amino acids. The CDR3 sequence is CASSPPIQGYAKNIQYF. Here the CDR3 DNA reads TGTGCCAGCAGCCCCCCTATTCAGGGATACGCCAAAAACATTCAGTACTTC.

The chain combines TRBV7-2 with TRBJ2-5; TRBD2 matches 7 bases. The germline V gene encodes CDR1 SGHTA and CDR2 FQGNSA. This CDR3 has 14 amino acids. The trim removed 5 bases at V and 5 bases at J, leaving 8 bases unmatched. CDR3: CASSPLSGRETQYF. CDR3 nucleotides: TGTGCCAGCAGCCCCCTTAGCGGGCGCGAGACCCAGTACTTC.

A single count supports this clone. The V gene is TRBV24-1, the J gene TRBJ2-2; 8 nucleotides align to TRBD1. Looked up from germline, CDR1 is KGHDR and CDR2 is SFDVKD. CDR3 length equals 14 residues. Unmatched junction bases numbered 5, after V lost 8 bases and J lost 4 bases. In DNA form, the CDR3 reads TGTGCCACCACGATCACAGGGGGCACCGGGGAGCTGTTTTTT. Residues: CATTITGGTGELFF.

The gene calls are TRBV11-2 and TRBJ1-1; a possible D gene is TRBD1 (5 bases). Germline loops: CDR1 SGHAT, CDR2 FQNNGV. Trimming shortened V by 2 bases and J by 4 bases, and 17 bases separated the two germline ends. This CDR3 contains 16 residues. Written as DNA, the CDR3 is TGTGCCAGCAGCTTAACAACAGGACACCTGAGCACTGAAGCTTTCTTT. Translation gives CASSLTTGHLSTEAFF. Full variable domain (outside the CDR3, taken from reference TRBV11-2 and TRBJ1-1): EAGVAQSPRYKIIEKRQSVAFWCNPISGHATLYWYQQILGQGPKLLIQFQNNGVVDDSQLPKDRFSAERLKGVDSTLKIQPAKLEDSAVYLCASSLTTGHLSTEAFFGQGTRLTVV.

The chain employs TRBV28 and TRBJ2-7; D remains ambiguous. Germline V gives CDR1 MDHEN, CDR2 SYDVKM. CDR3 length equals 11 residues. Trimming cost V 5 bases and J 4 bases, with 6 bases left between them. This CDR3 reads CASSPPYEQYF. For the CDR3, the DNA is TGTGCCAGCAGTCCCCCTTACGAGCAGTACTTC.

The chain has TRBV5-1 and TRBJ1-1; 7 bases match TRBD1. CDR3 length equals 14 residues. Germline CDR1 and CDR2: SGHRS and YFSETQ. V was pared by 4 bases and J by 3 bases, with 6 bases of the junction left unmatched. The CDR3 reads CASSGDSYDTEAFF. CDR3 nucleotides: TGCGCCAGCAGCGGGGACAGCTACGACACTGAAGCTTTCTTT.

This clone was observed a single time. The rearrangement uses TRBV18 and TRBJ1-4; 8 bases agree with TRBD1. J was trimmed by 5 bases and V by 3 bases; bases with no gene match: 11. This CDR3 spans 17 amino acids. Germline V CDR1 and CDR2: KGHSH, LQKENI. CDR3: CASSPTRGQEGNEKLFF. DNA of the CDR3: TGTGCCAGCTCACCCACGAGGGGACAGGAGGGGAATGAAAAACTGTTTTTT.

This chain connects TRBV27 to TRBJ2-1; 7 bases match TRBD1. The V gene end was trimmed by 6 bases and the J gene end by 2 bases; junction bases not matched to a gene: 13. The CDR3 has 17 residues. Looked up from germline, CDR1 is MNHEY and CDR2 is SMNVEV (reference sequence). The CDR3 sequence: CASRLNRQGSPYNEQFF. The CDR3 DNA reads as TGTGCCAGCAGATTAAATAGACAGGGAAGCCCCTACAATGAGCAGTTCTTC.

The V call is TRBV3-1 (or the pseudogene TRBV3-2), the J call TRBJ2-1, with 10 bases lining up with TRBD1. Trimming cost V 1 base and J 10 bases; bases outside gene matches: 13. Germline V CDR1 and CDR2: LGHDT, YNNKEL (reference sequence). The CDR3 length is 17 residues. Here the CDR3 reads CASSQGPLGTGAHEQFF. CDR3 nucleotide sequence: TGTGCCAGCAGCCAAGGGCCTCTGGGGACAGGGGCCCACGAGCAGTTCTTC.

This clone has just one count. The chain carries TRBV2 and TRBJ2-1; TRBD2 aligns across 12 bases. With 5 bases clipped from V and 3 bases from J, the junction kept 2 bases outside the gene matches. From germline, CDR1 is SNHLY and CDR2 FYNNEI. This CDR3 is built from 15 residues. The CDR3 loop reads CASSPLAGGYNEQFF. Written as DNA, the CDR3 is TGTGCCAGCAGTCCACTAGCGGGGGGCTACAATGAGCAGTTCTTC.

Here the CDR3 reads CASSYPSGTGNTEAFF. In DNA, the CDR3 is TGTGCCAGCAGTTACCCATCCGGGACAGGTAACACTGAAGCTTTCTTT. V and J are TRBV6-5 and TRBJ1-1, with TRBD1 matching over 8 bases. Germline CDR1 is MNHEY and CDR2 is SVGAGI. Trimming at V came to 2 bases and at J to 2 bases, leaving 7 bases not matched to a gene. The CDR3 sequence is 16 residues long.

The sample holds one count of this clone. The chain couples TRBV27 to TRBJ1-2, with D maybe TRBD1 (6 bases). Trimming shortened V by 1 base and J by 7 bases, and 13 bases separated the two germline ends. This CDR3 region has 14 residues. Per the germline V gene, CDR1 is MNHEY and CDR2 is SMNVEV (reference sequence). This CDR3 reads CASSLYGGAGGYTF. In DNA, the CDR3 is TGTGCCAGCAGTTTATATGGGGGGGCTGGTGGCTACACCTTC.

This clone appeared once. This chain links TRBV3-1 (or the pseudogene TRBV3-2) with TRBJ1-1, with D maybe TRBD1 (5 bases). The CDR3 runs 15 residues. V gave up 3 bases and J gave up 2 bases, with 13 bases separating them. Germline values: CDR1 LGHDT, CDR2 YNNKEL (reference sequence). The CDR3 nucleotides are TGTGCCAGCAGCCAGGATCGGGGGGTTAACACTGAAGCTTTCTTT. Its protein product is CASSQDRGVNTEAFF.

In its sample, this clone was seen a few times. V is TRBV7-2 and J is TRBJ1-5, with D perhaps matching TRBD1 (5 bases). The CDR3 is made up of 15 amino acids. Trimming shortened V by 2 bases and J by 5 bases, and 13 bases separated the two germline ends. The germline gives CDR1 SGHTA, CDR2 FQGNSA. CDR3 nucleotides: TGTGCCAGCAGCTTAAGGGGATACGGCGATCAGCCCCAGCATTTT. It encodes CASSLRGYGDQPQHF.

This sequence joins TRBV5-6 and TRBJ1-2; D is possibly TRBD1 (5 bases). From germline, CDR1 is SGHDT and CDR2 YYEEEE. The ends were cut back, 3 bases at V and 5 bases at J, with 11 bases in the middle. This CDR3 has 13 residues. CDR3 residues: CASSSRVPYGYTF. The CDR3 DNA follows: TGTGCCAGCAGCTCCAGGGTCCCGTATGGCTACACCTTC.

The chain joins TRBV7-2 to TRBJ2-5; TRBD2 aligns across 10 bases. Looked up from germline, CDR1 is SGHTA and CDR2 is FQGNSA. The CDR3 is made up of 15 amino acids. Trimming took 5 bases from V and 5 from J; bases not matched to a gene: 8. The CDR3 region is CASSAQRGGRETQYF. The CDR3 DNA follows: TGTGCCAGCAGCGCCCAGCGGGGGGGCCGGGAGACCCAGTACTTC.

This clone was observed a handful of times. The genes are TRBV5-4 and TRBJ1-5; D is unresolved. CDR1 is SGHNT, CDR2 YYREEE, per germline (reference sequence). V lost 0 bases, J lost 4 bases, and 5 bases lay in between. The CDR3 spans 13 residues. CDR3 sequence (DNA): TGTGCCAGCAGCTTGGATCGGAATCAGCCCCAGCATTTT. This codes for CASSLDRNQPQHF.

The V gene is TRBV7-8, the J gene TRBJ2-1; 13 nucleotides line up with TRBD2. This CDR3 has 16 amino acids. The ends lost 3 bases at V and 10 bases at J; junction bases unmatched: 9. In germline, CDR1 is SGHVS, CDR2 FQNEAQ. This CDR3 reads CASSLPTSGGAREQFF. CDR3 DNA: TGTGCCAGCAGCTTGCCAACTAGCGGGGGGGCGCGCGAGCAGTTCTTC.

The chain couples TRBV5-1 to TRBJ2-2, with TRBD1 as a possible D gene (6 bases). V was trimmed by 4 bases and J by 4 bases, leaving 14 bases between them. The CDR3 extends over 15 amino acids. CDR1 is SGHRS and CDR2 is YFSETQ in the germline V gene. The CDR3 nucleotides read TGCGCCAGCAGCCCCGGACAGACATCCACCGGGGAGCTGTTTTTT. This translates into CASSPGQTSTGELFF.

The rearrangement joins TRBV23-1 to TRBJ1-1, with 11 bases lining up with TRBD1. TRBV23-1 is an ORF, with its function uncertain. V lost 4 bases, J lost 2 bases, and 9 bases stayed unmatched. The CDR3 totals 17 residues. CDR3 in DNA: TGCGCCAGCAGTCCCCTAGGGACAGGGGGGGGAAACACTGAAGCTTTCTTT. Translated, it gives CASSPLGTGGGNTEAFF.

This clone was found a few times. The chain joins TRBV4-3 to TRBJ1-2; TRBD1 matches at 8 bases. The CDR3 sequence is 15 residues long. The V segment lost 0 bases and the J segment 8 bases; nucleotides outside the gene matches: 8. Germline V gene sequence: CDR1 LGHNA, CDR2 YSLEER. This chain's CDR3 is CASSQDWQGAEGYTF. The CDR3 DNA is TGCGCCAGCAGCCAAGATTGGCAGGGGGCTGAGGGCTACACCTTC.

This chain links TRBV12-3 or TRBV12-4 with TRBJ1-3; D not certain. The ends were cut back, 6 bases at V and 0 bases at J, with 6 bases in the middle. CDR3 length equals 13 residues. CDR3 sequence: CASSSFSGNTIYF. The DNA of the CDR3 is TGTGCCAGCAGCTCCTTCTCTGGAAACACCATATATTTT.

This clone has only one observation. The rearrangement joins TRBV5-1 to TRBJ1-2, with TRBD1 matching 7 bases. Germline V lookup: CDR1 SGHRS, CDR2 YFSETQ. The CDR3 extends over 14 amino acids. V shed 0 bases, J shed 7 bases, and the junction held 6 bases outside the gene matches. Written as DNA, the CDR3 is TGCGCCAGCAGCTTGGCACAGGGGCTTGGTGGCTACACCTTC. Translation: CASSLAQGLGGYTF.

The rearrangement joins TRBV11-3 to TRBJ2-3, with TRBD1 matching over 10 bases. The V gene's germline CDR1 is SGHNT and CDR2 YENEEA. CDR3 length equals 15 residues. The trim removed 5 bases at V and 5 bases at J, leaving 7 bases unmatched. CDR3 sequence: CASSLQGQGKDTQYF. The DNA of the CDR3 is TGTGCCAGCAGCCTACAGGGACAGGGGAAAGATACGCAGTATTTT.

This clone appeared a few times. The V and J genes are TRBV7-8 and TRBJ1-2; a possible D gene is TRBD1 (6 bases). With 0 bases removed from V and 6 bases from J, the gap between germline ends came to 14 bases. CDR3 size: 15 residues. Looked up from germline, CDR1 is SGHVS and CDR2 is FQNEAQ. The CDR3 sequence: CASSLATGGINGYTF. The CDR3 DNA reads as TGTGCCAGCAGCTTAGCTACGGGGGGCATAAATGGCTACACCTTC.

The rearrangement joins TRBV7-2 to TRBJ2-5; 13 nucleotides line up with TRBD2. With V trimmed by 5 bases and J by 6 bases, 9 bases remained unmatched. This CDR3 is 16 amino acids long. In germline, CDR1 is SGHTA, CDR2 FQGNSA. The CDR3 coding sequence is TGTGCCAGCAGCCCTAGCGGACTAGCGGGGGTAAAGACCCAGTACTTC. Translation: CASSPSGLAGVKTQYF.

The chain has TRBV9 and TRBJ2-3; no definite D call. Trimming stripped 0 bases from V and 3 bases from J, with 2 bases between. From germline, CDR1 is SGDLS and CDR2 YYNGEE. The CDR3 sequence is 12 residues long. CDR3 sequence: CASSVVTDTQYF. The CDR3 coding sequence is TGTGCCAGCAGCGTAGTAACAGATACGCAGTATTTT.

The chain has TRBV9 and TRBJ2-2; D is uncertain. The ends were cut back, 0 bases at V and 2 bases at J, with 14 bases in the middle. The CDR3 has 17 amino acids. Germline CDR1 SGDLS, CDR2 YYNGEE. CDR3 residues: CASSVVAAPSNTGELFF. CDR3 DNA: TGTGCCAGCAGCGTAGTAGCAGCCCCTTCAAACACCGGGGAGCTGTTTTTT.

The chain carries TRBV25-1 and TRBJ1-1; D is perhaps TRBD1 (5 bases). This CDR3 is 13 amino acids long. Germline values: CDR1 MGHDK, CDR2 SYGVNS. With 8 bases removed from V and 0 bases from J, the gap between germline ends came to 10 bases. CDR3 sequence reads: CASSGLMNTEAFF. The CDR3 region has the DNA TGTGCCAGCTCGGGACTCATGAACACTGAAGCTTTCTTT.

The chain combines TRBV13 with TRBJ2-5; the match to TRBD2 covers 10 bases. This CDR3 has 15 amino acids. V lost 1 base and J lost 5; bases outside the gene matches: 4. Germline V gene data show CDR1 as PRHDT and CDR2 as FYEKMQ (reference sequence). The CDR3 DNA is TGTGCCAGCAGCTTAGCGCTAGCGGGGGTTGAGACCCAGTACTTC. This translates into CASSLALAGVETQYF.